This paragraph reports one TCR beta chain. Antigen specificity is unknown. These data come from a study of glioma-infiltrating T cells after dendritic cell vaccination. About the study: Samples are from glioblastoma patients in Phase I and II dendritic cell vaccine trials. Between about 2002 and 2012, patients got autologous tumor lysate-pulsed dendritic cell vaccines. Study results and limitations: Only a small number of patients had complete blood and tumor samples. Higher pretreatment TIL content predicted longer progression-free time and survival.

J gave up 6 bases and V 4 bases, and 10 bases lay outside the gene matches. Germline V CDR1 and CDR2: SGHRS, YFSETQ. The CDR3 consists of 15 residues. Profiled with immunoSEQ multiplex PCR; TCRdb holds only in-frame clones, not every one. Among around 90,000 clones listed, about 81% were seen once. Time point defined: after dendritic cell vaccination, including at tumor progression/relapse. This receptor was taken from a human donor with glioblastoma. The specimen was blood, collected after dendritic cell vaccination. The V gene is TRBV5-1, the J gene TRBJ1-5; 7 bases are shared with TRBD1. CDR3 loop: CASSLTGAGSQPQHF. CDR3 bases: TGCGCCAGCAGCCTCACAGGGGCGGGTAGTCAGCCCCAGCATTTT.